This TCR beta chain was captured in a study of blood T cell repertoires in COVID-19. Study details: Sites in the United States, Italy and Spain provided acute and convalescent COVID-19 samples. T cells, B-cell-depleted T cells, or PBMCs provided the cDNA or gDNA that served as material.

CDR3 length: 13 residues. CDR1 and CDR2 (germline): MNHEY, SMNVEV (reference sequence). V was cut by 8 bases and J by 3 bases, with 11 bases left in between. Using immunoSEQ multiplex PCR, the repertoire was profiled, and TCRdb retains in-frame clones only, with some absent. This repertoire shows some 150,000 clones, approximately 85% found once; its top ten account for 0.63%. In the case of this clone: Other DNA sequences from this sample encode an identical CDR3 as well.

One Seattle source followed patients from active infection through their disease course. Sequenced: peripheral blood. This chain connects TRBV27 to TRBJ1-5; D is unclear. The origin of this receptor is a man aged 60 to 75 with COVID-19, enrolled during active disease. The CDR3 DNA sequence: TGTGCCAGCCGCCCCCTGGCCAATCAGCCCCAGCATTTT. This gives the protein CASRPLANQPQHF.